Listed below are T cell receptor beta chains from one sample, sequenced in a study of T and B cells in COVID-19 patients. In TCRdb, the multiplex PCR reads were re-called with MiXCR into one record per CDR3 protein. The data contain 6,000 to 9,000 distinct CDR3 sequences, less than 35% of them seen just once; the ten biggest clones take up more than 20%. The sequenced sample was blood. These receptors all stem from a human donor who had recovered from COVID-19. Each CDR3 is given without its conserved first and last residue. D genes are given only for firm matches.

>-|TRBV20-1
SASESYNEQF
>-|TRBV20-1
SASPGHQETQY
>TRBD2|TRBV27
ASQGLAGYNEQY
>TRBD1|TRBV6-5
ASSYDRGVYGYT
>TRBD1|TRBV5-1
ASSVLGQESGNTIY
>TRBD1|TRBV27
ASSRDRGRTEAF
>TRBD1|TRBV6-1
ASSEVFGQGGDTQY
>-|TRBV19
ASSRVSGRDYSNQPQH
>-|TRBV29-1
SVLRGLGTEAF
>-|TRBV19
ASSTADTQY
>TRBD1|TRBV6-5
ASSRTGGGRDEQF
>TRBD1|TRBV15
ATRRDSTYEQY
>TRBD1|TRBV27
ASTSISGQGFYGYT
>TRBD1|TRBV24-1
ATSDPGTGMGPWTDTQY
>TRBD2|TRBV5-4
ASSTGGGGANTGELF
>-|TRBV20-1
SATGQPNTDTQY
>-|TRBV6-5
ASSYSAGATEKLF
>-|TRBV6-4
ASSDSVQNTGELF
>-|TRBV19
ASSIGYKALGANVLT
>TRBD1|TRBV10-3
AISEDRDRGRYT
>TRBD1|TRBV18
ASSTETGKAQTQY
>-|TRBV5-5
ASSLPLTEAF
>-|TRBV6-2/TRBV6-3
ASRNDLNTEAF
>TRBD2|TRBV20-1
SARSASGGHNEQF
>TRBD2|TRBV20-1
SASSSGVLNGGELF
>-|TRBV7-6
ASSLAEHTGELF
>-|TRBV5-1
ATSQSPYNEQF
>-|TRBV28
ASSLVGGYTGELF
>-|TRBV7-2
ASSLDPGTDQPQH
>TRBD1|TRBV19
ASSIIDTGGEKLF
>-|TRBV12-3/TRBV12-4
ASFQGPSWDGYT
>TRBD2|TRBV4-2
ASSQFAGGATDTQY
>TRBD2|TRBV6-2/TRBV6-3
ASSPLGTTTQQY
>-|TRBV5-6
ASSLDQGWGYT
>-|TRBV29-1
SVGGGLAPYEQY
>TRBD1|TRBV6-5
ASSYSGQESSGNTIY
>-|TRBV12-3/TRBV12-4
ASSLYRRKHTEAF
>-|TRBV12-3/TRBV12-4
ASISGFPGNTGELF
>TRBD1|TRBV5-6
ASSFPPPTGGRYGYT
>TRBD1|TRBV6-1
ASSPRTQGDEKLF
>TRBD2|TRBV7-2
ASSSGLAATDTQY
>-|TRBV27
ASTGKASYEQY
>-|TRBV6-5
ASRYLWGADYQPGDQPQH
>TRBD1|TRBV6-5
ASRSTGGGTGELF
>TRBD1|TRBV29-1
SVVRDSSLGTQY
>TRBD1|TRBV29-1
SARQGSTDTQY
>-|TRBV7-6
ASSLGERLVDTQY
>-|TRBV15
ATSLSRTEAF
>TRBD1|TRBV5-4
ASSSGGLGPGNTIY
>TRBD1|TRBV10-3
AIRGQGFSSGNTIY
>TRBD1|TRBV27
ASSTLGQVTGELF
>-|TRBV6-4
ASSDRAPAGELF
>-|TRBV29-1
SVAEVLNTGELF
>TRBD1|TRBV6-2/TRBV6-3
ASSYWAGGMNTEAF
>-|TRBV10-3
AISESAVDEQF
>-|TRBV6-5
ASSLTQGSTGYT